These 4 T cell receptor beta chains were all obtained from the same sample, sequenced in a study of blood T cell repertoires in COVID-19. The assay was immunoSEQ multiplex PCR, and TCRdb's table has in-frame clones only and misses some. This repertoire shows 70,000 to 90,000 clones, around nine tenths found once; its top ten account for 8%. The source material was peripheral blood. Source of these receptors: a man of 80 years or more with active or convalescent COVID-19.

The chain links TRBV30 to TRBJ2-1; unclear D gene. V was cut by 0 bases and J by 3 bases, with 12 bases left in between. From germline, CDR1 is GTSNPN and CDR2 SVGIG (reference sequence). The CDR3 sequence is 15 residues long. CDR3 DNA: TGTGCCTGGAGTGTAGGCCAGCCAGGCTACAATGAGCAGTTCTTC. It is translated as CAWSVGQPGYNEQFF.

The rearrangement joins TRBV5-5 to TRBJ2-2; 8 bases match TRBD2. From germline, CDR1 is SGHKS and CDR2 YYEKEE (reference sequence). With V trimmed by 1 base and J by 6 bases, 17 bases remained unmatched. CDR3 length: 19 residues. The DNA for the CDR3 is TGTGCCAGCAGCTTGCCCCTGTTCCCGGGACCAGCGGGAGCCGGGGAGCTGTTTTTT. Translation gives CASSLPLFPGPAGAGELFF. Supplemented by reference TRBV5-5 and TRBJ2-2, the full variable domain reads DAGVTQSPTHLIKTRGQQVTLRCSPISGHKSVSWYQQVLGQGPQFIFQYYEKEERGRGNFPDRFSARQFPNYSSELNVNALLLGDSALYLCASSLPLFPGPAGAGELFFGEGSRLTVL.

Written as DNA, the CDR3 is TGTGCCAGCAGGAGGGCCAATCAGCCCCAGCATTTT. Translated, it gives CASRRANQPQHF. The genes are TRBV6-5 and TRBJ1-5; D uncertain. Germline CDR1 MNHEY, CDR2 SVGAGI. V was pared by 6 bases and J by 3 bases, with 6 bases between. The CDR3 sequence is 12 residues long.

The chain couples TRBV5-1 to TRBJ1-4, with a tentative D call TRBD1 (5 bases). This CDR3 is 22 amino acids long. Trimming shortened V by 4 bases and J by 4 bases, and 35 bases separated the two germline ends. Germline CDR1 is SGHRS and CDR2 is YFSETQ. CDR3 region: CASSHLGEMGQTLDQNNEKLFF. In nucleotides, the CDR3 is TGCGCCAGCAGCCATCTCGGAGAGATGGGGCAAACCTTGGATCAGAATAATGAAAAACTGTTTTTT.